The rows below give T cell receptor beta chains drawn from one sample of a study of T cell responses to AZD1222 COVID-19 vaccine. Data came from immunoSEQ multiplex PCR; TCRdb stores just in-frame clones and leaves some out. The sample lists under 200,000 clones, about 91% occurring once. The material was peripheral blood, obtained on day 0 of AZD1222 vaccination. These receptors were collected from an adult in good health. CDR3s include the opening cysteine and the closing phenylalanine or tryptophan. D genes are given only for firm matches. Size is stated for part of the rows, as once, few or many counts, or as a class when the clone is expanded.

CDR3 protein	CDR3 DNA	D gene	CDR3 length	clone size	J gene	V gene
CASSQRPPGGGKNIQYF	TGTGCCAGCAGTCAACGCCCTCCCGGCGGAGGCAAAAACATTCAGTACTTC	.	17	.	TRBJ2-4	TRBV2
CASSLKAGGGWYEQYF	TGTGCCAGCTCACTAAAAGCAGGGGGCGGGTGGTACGAGCAGTACTTC	TRBD1	16	.	TRBJ2-7	TRBV18
CASSLAVKSYEQYF	TGTGCCAGCAGCTTGGCAGTGAAATCCTACGAGCAGTACTTC	.	14	once	TRBJ2-7	TRBV5-4
CASSNDREAAKNIQYF	TGTGCCAGTAGTAACGACAGGGAAGCGGCCAAAAACATTCAGTACTTC	TRBD1	16	.	TRBJ2-4	TRBV19
CASSQGLAGGYQEPQYF	TGTGCCAGCTCCCAGGGGCTAGCGGGAGGATACCAAGAGCCCCAGTACTTC	TRBD2	17	few	TRBJ2-5	TRBV18
CATSRDLTEGTEAFF	TGTGCCACCAGCAGAGATTTGACAGAGGGCACTGAAGCTTTCTTT	.	15	.	TRBJ1-1	TRBV15
CASSWGAAGEYEQYF	TGTGCCAGCAGCTGGGGGGCGGCCGGAGAGTACGAGCAGTACTTC	.	15	.	TRBJ2-7	TRBV5-4
CASSLAVPGAETQYF	TGTGCCAGCAGCTTAGCAGTTCCGGGCGCGGAGACCCAGTACTTC	.	15	.	TRBJ2-5	TRBV7-9
CASSLLAGGGDEQFF	TGTGCCAGCAGCTTATTAGCGGGAGGCGGGGATGAGCAGTTCTTC	TRBD2	15	.	TRBJ2-1	TRBV7-3
CSAADRTTNEKLFF	TGCAGCGCAGCAGATCGGACGACTAATGAAAAACTGTTTTTT	.	14	.	TRBJ1-4	TRBV29-1
CASSYGQGEYEQYF	TGTGCCAGCAGCTACGGACAGGGTGAATACGAGCAGTACTTC	TRBD1	14	once	TRBJ2-7	TRBV11-2
CASSQSGLRLAYEQYF	TGCGCCAGCAGCCAATCTGGCTTGAGACTAGCTTACGAGCAGTACTTC	TRBD2	16	few	TRBJ2-7	TRBV4-1
CASSETPGLVAGANVLTF	TGTGCCAGCAGTGAAACACCGGGACTAGTAGCTGGGGCCAACGTCCTGACTTTC	TRBD2	18	.	TRBJ2-6	TRBV6-1
CASIGPYYGYTF	TGTGCCAGCATCGGGCCGTACTATGGCTACACCTTC	.	12	.	TRBJ1-2	TRBV25-1
CASSGSLGTNEKLFF	TGTGCCAGCAGCGGGTCCTTAGGGACTAATGAAAAACTGTTTTTT	.	15	.	TRBJ1-4	TRBV9
CASSQVPGATEAFF	TGTGCCAGCAGCCAAGTACCGGGGGCCACTGAAGCTTTCTTT	.	14	.	TRBJ1-1	TRBV3-1/TRBV3-2
CSVLVLDRVTEAFF	TGCAGCGTACTAGTATTGGACAGGGTAACTGAAGCTTTCTTT	TRBD1	14	.	TRBJ1-1	TRBV29-1
CASSLGSDGYTF	TGTGCCAGCAGCCTTGGCAGTGATGGCTACACCTTC	.	12	.	TRBJ1-2	TRBV12-3/TRBV12-4
CASFTGGTNYGYTF	TGTGCCAGCTTTACAGGGGGCACTAACTATGGCTACACCTTC	TRBD1	14	.	TRBJ1-2	TRBV18
CASSSDSQGVIGNTIYF	TGTGCCAGCAGCTCCGATTCACAGGGGGTGATTGGAAACACCATATATTTT	TRBD1	17	.	TRBJ1-3	TRBV11-2
CASSPYSSGGITDTQYF	TGTGCCAGCAGCCCGTACTCTAGCGGGGGGATCACAGATACGCAGTATTTT	TRBD2	17	once	TRBJ2-3	TRBV5-4
CASSYSIAHNTEAFF	TGTGCCAGCAGTTACAGCATTGCACACAACACTGAAGCTTTCTTT	.	15	.	TRBJ1-1	TRBV6-2/TRBV6-3
CASSDRQGHSPLHF	TGTGCCAGCAGTGACCGACAGGGGCATTCACCCCTCCACTTT	TRBD1	14	.	TRBJ1-6	TRBV6-1
CATAPAGGGYSYEQYF	TGTGCCACCGCCCCAGCTGGCGGCGGGTACTCCTACGAGCAGTACTTC	.	16	.	TRBJ2-7	TRBV19
CASGWGGWNNQPQHF	TGTGCCAGTGGATGGGGAGGGTGGAACAATCAGCCCCAGCATTTT	.	15	.	TRBJ1-5	TRBV14
CASSFQSNQPQHF	TGTGCCAGCAGTTTTCAGAGCAATCAGCCCCAGCATTTT	.	13	few	TRBJ1-5	TRBV12-3/TRBV12-4
CASSDEGLYNSPLHF	TGTGCCAGCAGTGACGAAGGCCTCTATAATTCACCCCTCCACTTT	.	15	.	TRBJ1-6	TRBV2
CASKGQENQPQHF	TGTGCCAGCAAAGGGCAGGAGAATCAGCCCCAGCATTTT	.	13	.	TRBJ1-5	TRBV12-3/TRBV12-4
CASSPPSETQYF	TGTGCCAGCAGCCCCCCTAGCGAGACCCAGTACTTC	.	12	.	TRBJ2-5	TRBV7-2
CSVETGGDYGYTF	TGCAGCGTTGAAACAGGGGGGGATTATGGCTACACCTTC	TRBD1	13	.	TRBJ1-2	TRBV29-1
CASSEAGQEGGYTF	TGTGCCAGCAGTGAAGCAGGGCAGGAGGGGGGCTACACCTTC	.	14	.	TRBJ1-2	TRBV2